This TCR beta chain emerged from a study of regulatory and conventional T cells in RAG deficiency. Genomic DNA came from blood conventional CD4+ T cells gated CD25-low CD127-high. In the case of this clone: What it recognizes is unknown.

The table came from immunoSEQ multiplex PCR; TCRdb's copy has only in-frame clones and leaves some out. The sample yields about 30,000 clones, 90% to 97% seen once. Findings of the study overall: RAG-deficient patients showed markedly lower Shannon entropy and higher Simpson indices than control T-cell subsets. Other subsets showed around 10-fold reductions, but Treg unique TCR beta sequences fell roughly 96-fold in these patients. Patient subsets had shorter CDR3s; Omenn Treg-Tconv overlap exceeded 85%.

These data were likewise used in another study, on regulatory T cells. This second report adds: Primers: 52 TRBV forward and 13 TRBJ reverse. In patients, unique TRB V-J pairs were restricted and V/J usage skewed, especially in Tregs.

This TCR derives from a human donor in good health. The sequenced sample consisted of CD25- CD4+ T cells sorted from blood.

The CDR3 bases are TGTGCCAGCAGCTTAGTGGGGCAGGGCGACTATGGCTACACCTTC. Its protein product is CASSLVGQGDYGYTF. This rearrangement joins TRBV7-8 to TRBJ1-2; D perhaps matches TRBD1 (5 bases). V lost 1 base, J lost 3 bases, and 12 bases lay in between. Germline-derived CDR1 and CDR2 are SGHVS and FQNEAQ. This CDR3 contains 15 residues.